These 4 T cell receptor beta chains were sequenced from one sample in a study of regulatory T cells in long-lasting Graves disease. The time point was: persistent/refractory GD, antithyroid drugs over 5 years with positive TRAb. Following extraction of RNA from PBMCs, that RNA was used to make the TCR library. Arm-PCR with iRepertoire HTBI primers amplified the CDR3 regions for these TCR beta libraries. TCRdb itself ran the multiplex PCR reads through MiXCR, one entry per CDR3 protein. The repertoire has 400,000 to 450,000 distinct CDR3 sequences, 23% of them found once; the top ten carry over 25%. This specimen consisted of peripheral blood mononuclear cells (PBMCs), obtained when the disease was refractory, from a patient treated with antithyroid drugs. Receptors originate from a female donor with Graves disease.

The chain employs TRBV19 and TRBJ1-1; perhaps TRBD1 as D (5 bases). Germline V lookup: CDR1 LNHDA, CDR2 SQIVND (reference sequence). The V end was cut by 3 bases, the J end by 5 bases, with 13 bases between. The CDR3 covers 14 residues. The CDR3 region is CASSISGVRTEAFF. The CDR3 DNA reads as TGTGCCAGTAGTATTTCGGGGGTGCGGACTGAAGCTTTCTTT.

The V and J genes are TRBV30 and TRBJ2-4; D tentatively reads TRBD1 or TRBD2 (5 bases each). CDR1 and CDR2 from the germline V gene are GTSNPN and SVGIG (reference sequence). V lost 0 bases to trimming and J lost 7 bases, with 13 bases between them. The CDR3 is made up of 14 amino acids. CDR3 nucleotide sequence: TGTGCCTGGAGTGTACTTGGGACGGTGAACATTCAGTACTTC. Residues: CAWSVLGTVNIQYF.

This clonotype was found a few times. The CDR3 coding sequence is TGTGCCAGCAGCCAAGGGGTGACGGGATGGGGCTCCTACGAGCAGTACTTC. Translated: CASSQGVTGWGSYEQYF. This chain joins TRBV3-1 and TRBJ2-7; TRBD2 is a possible D gene (5 bases). Germline V gene lookup returns CDR1 LGHDT and CDR2 YNNKEL (reference sequence). CDR3 length: 17 residues. The V end was cut by 1 base, the J end by 0 bases, with 16 bases between.

This clonotype was seen at least ten times. The DNA for the CDR3 is TGTGCCAGCACCGATGCTAATCGGGTCAGTGAAAAACTGTTTTTT. Protein product: CASTDANRVSEKLFF. V usage is TRBV28 and J usage is TRBJ1-4; D is undetermined. This CDR3 is built from 15 residues. CDR1 MDHEN and CDR2 SYDVKM come from the germline V gene. V was trimmed by 7 bases and J by 7 bases, leaving 19 bases between them.